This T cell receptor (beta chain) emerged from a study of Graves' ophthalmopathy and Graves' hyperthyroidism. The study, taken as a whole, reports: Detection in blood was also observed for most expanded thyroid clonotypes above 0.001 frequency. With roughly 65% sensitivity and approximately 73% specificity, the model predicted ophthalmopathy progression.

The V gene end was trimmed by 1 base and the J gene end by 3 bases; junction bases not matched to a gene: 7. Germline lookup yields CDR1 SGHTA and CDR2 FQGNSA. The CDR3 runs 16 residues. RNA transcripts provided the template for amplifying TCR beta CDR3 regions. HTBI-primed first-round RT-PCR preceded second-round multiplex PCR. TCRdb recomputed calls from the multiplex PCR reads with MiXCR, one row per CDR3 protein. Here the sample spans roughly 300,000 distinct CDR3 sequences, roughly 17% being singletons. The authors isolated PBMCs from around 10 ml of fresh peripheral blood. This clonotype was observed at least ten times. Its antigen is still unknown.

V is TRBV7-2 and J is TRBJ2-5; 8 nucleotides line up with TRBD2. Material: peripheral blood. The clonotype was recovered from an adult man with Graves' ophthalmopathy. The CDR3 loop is CASSLVALGGEETQYF. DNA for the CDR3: TGTGCCAGCAGCTTAGTAGCCCTCGGGGGGGAAGAGACCCAGTACTTC.